This T cell receptor (beta chain) was identified in a study of blood T cells in healthy people across ages. Germline V gives CDR1 SGHAT, CDR2 FQDESV (reference sequence). The CDR3 has 18 residues. About this clonotype itself: This may be a read error, as it is one base from a much larger clone.

A second roughly 7 to 12 cycle PCR used barcoded and J-beta primers. TCRdb independently ran MiXCR on the 5' RACE reads; one entry per CDR3 protein. The table lists roughly 900,000 distinct CDR3 sequences, 29% of them singletons. The material sequenced was blood. The source of this sequence is a woman aged 80 or over in good health. V is TRBV11-1 and J is TRBJ2-6; 7 nucleotides line up with TRBD1. The DNA for the CDR3 is TGTGCCAGCAGCCCCTCGACAGGGTTTTACTCTGGGGCCAACGTCCCGACTTTC. Translated: CASSPSTGFYSGANVPTF.